Shown below are 20 T cell receptor beta chains from a single sample sequenced in a study of blood T cell repertoires in COVID-19 (dated by TCRdb to 2020 to 2022). Library preparation was by the immunoSEQ multiplex PCR assay. TCRdb provides this immuneACCESS table in a form limited to in-frame rearrangements. Some clones are lacking; in checked studies, under half of them reflect an unresolved V gene, and why the rest are absent is not known. In all, the sample holds around 32,000 clones, and around 86% of those were seen once. The top ten clonotypes cover just over 5.5% of the sample. Sequencing was carried out using peripheral blood. These TCRs come from a woman of 80 years or more with active or convalescent COVID-19.

The chain links TRBV27 to TRBJ1-1, with D possibly TRBD1 on 5 matching bases. CDR1 and CDR2 (germline): MNHEY, SMNVEV (reference sequence). The CDR3 has 14 residues. V gave up 8 bases and J gave up 3 bases, with 16 bases separating them. CDR3 amino acids: CASSRATDYTEAFF. The CDR3 region has the DNA TGTGCCAGCTCGAGAGCGACAGATTACACTGAAGCTTTCTTT.

The V and J genes are TRBV2 and TRBJ2-7; weak D call: TRBD2 (6 bases). Germline-derived CDR1 and CDR2 are SNHLY and FYNNEI. The CDR3 covers 13 residues. V was cut by 1 base and J by 6 bases, with 10 bases left in between. In DNA, the CDR3 is TGTGCCAGCAGTGAAGTCGGGGGAGGCGAGCAGTACTTC. Amino acids: CASSEVGGGEQYF. Full variable domain (rest looked up from reference TRBV2 and TRBJ2-7): EPEVTQTPSHQVTQMGQEVILRCVPISNHLYFYWYRQILGQKVEFLVSFYNNEISEKSEIFDDQFSVERPDGSNFTLKIRSTKLEDSAMYFCASSEVGGGEQYFGPGTRLTVT.

V usage is TRBV18 and J usage is TRBJ2-7, with no clear D. The length of the CDR3 is 15 residues. Trimming removed 6 bases at V and 0 bases at J, with 15 bases between. Germline CDR1 KGHSH, CDR2 LQKENI. The CDR3 is CASSPGGARSYEQYF. The CDR3 region has the DNA TGTGCCAGCTCCCCCGGCGGTGCACGCTCCTACGAGCAGTACTTC.

The CDR3 bases are TGCAGCGTTACCTATAACTCTGGAAACACCATATATTTT. Translating it yields CSVTYNSGNTIYF. This chain connects TRBV29-1 to TRBJ1-3; no reliable D call. V lost 5 bases to trimming and J lost 0 bases, with 8 bases between them. This CDR3 has 13 amino acids. Germline CDR1 reads SQVTM; CDR2 reads ANQGSEA. The full variable domain, completed using reference TRBV29-1 and TRBJ1-3, is SAVISQKPSRDICQRGTSLTIQCQVDSQVTMMFWYRQQPGQSLTLIATANQGSEATYESGFVIDKFPISRPNLTFSTLTVSNMSPEDSSIYLCSVTYNSGNTIYFGEGSWLTVV.

The rearrangement uses TRBV11-2 and TRBJ1-4; D gene unclear. The germline gives CDR1 SGHAT, CDR2 FQNNGV. V lost 2 bases, J lost 3 bases, and 10 bases lay in between. The CDR3 contains 15 residues. The CDR3 DNA reads TGTGCCAGCAGCTTATTCGGCGGTTCTAATGAAAAACTGTTTTTT. This encodes CASSLFGGSNEKLFF.

The chain recombines TRBV3-1 (or the pseudogene TRBV3-2) with TRBJ2-3, with D possibly matching TRBD1 (6 bases). The CDR3 consists of 15 residues. V was shortened by 4 bases and J by 2 bases, with 13 bases between the two germline ends. The germline gives CDR1 LGHDT, CDR2 YNNKEL (reference sequence). The CDR3 DNA sequence: TGTGCCAGCAGCCGGGGGCCCGGCACCACAGATACGCAGTATTTT. Its translation: CASSRGPGTTDTQYF.

The chain employs TRBV11-3 and TRBJ1-3; D gene unclear. Trimming took 4 bases from V and 0 from J, leaving 7 bases between them. The CDR3 consists of 14 residues. From germline, CDR1 is SGHNT and CDR2 YENEEA. The CDR3 loop is CASSSGYSGNTIYF. In nucleotides, the CDR3 is TGTGCCAGCAGCTCAGGCTACTCTGGAAACACCATATATTTT.

The chain is built from TRBV7-9 and TRBJ2-1, with 7 bases fitting TRBD2. The germline V gene encodes CDR1 SEHNR and CDR2 FQNEAQ (reference sequence). The CDR3 sequence is 16 residues long. V shed 3 bases, J shed 6 bases, and the junction held 11 bases outside the gene matches. CDR3 loop: CASSFLFTGGGNEQFF. The CDR3 nucleotides read TGTGCCAGCAGCTTCTTGTTCACGGGGGGAGGCAATGAGCAGTTCTTC.

The chain joins TRBV3-1 (or the pseudogene TRBV3-2) to TRBJ1-3; D is possibly TRBD1 (5 bases). CDR3 length: 14 residues. In germline, CDR1 is LGHDT, CDR2 YNNKEL (reference sequence). Deletions cut 0 bases from V and 3 bases from J, with 6 bases between. The CDR3 here is CASSQEGGGNTIYF. CDR3 nucleotides: TGTGCCAGCAGCCAAGAGGGGGGTGGAAACACCATATATTTT.

J is TRBJ2-7 and V is TRBV12-3 or TRBV12-4, with 9 bases identical to TRBD2. V shed 7 bases and J 3 bases; nucleotides not matched to a gene: 1. CDR3 length: 12 residues. The CDR3 here is CASMTSGYEQYF. DNA of the CDR3: TGTGCCAGCATGACTAGCGGCTACGAGCAGTACTTC.

The J gene is TRBJ2-3, the V gene TRBV5-1; 9 bases are a match to TRBD2. Germline V gene lookup returns CDR1 SGHRS and CDR2 YFSETQ. CDR3 length: 16 amino acids. V shed 0 bases, J shed 4 bases, and the junction held 6 bases outside the gene matches. CDR3 nucleotide sequence: TGCGCCAGCAGCTTGGACGGCGGGGGGGCGTCAGATACGCAGTATTTT. Encoded protein: CASSLDGGGASDTQYF. The full variable domain, its missing parts supplied by reference TRBV5-1 and TRBJ2-3, is KAGVTQTPRYLIKTRGQQVTLSCSPISGHRSVSWYQQTPGQGLQFLFEYFSETQRNKGNFPGRFSGRQFSNSRSEMNVSTLELGDSALYLCASSLDGGGASDTQYFGPGTRLTVL.

The chain recombines TRBV7-2 with TRBJ2-3, with a possible D match to TRBD2 (5 bases). The germline V and J ends were trimmed by 3 bases and 0 bases, with 10 bases remaining between them. CDR1 and CDR2 (germline): SGHTA, FQGNSA. The CDR3 is made up of 15 amino acids. This CDR3 is CASSFSGVSTDTQYF. In nucleotides, the CDR3 is TGTGCCAGCAGCTTTTCCGGGGTGAGCACAGATACGCAGTATTTT.

J is TRBJ2-1 and V is TRBV3-1 (or the pseudogene TRBV3-2), with 10 nucleotides matching TRBD1. Germline V lookup: CDR1 LGHDT, CDR2 YNNKEL (reference sequence). Trimming took 4 bases from V and 8 from J; bases not matched to a gene: 11. The CDR3 extends over 16 amino acids. The CDR3 loop is CASSPGDRGHNDEQFF. Written as DNA, the CDR3 is TGTGCCAGCAGCCCGGGCGACAGGGGGCATAACGATGAGCAGTTCTTC.

This sequence joins TRBV3-1 (or the pseudogene TRBV3-2) and TRBJ1-1; D unclear. Germline CDR1 and CDR2: LGHDT and YNNKEL (reference sequence). V was cut by 1 base and J by 3 bases, with 6 bases left in between. This CDR3 is 13 amino acids long. CDR3 nucleotides: TGTGCCAGCAGCCAAGGACTTTACACTGAAGCTTTCTTT. Amino acids: CASSQGLYTEAFF.

V gene TRBV2 combines with J gene TRBJ1-5, with 8 bases aligning to TRBD1. Germline CDR1 SNHLY, CDR2 FYNNEI. CDR3 length equals 14 residues. V lost 6 bases and J lost 6; bases outside the gene matches: 7. The CDR3 region is CASSPDRAGQPQHF. For the CDR3, the DNA is TGTGCCAGCAGCCCGGACAGGGCAGGTCAGCCCCAGCATTTT.

In its sample, this clone was seen a few times. The J gene is TRBJ2-7, the V gene TRBV4-1; TRBD2 aligns across 10 bases. The germline gives CDR1 MGHRA, CDR2 YSYEKL. Losses at the gene ends were 0 bases for V and 7 bases for J; bases not matched to a gene: 6. This CDR3 is built from 15 residues. In nucleotides, the CDR3 is TGCGCCAGCAGCCAAGAATTAGCGGGAGGATGGGAGCAGTACTTC. Its protein is CASSQELAGGWEQYF.

This rearrangement joins TRBV5-6 to TRBJ2-3; D gene ambiguous. Germline loops: CDR1 SGHDT, CDR2 YYEEEE. Between the trimmed V and J ends, which lost 4 bases and 5 bases, there was a span of 11 bases. This CDR3 spans 13 amino acids. The DNA of the CDR3 is TGTGCCAGCAGCCCGAAACCGGGAGATACGCAGTATTTT. Its protein is CASSPKPGDTQYF.

The V call is TRBV27, the J call TRBJ2-1; 7 nucleotides line up with TRBD2. Per germline, CDR1 MNHEY and CDR2 SMNVEV (reference sequence). CDR3 length equals 14 residues. V was clipped by 8 bases and J by 0 bases; unmatched bases: 4. The chain's CDR3 is CASATSASYNEQFF. CDR3 in DNA: TGTGCCAGCGCAACTAGCGCCTCCTACAATGAGCAGTTCTTC.

This chain joins TRBV6-5 and TRBJ1-1; tentatively, D is TRBD1 (6 bases). Looked up from germline, CDR1 is MNHEY and CDR2 is SVGAGI. V lost 5 bases and J lost 5, with 9 bases in between. The CDR3 extends over 12 amino acids. CDR3 residues: CASSTGKTEAFF. The CDR3 region has the DNA TGTGCCAGCAGTACAGGGAAGACTGAAGCTTTCTTT.

The chain is built from TRBV4-2 and TRBJ1-1; no firm D call. The V end was cut by 0 bases, the J end by 1 base, with 9 bases between. The germline V gene encodes CDR1 LGHNA and CDR2 YNFKEQ. This CDR3 has 15 amino acids. CDR3 DNA: TGTGCCAGCAGCCAAGAAGGCAGACAGAACACTGAAGCTTTCTTT. It specifies CASSQEGRQNTEAFF.